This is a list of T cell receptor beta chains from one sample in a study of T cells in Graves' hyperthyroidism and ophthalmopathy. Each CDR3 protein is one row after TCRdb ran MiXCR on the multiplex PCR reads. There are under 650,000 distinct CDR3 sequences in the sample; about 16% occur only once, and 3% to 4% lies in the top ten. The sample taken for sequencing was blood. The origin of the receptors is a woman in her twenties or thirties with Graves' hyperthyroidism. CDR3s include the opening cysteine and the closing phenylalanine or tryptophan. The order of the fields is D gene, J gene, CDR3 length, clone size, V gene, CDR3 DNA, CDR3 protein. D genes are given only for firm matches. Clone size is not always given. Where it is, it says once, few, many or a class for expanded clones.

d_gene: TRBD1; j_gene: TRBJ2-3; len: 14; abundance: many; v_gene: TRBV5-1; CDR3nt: TGCGCCAGCAGCGGGGAGACAGGGGCGGATACGCAGTATTTT; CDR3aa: CASSGETGADTQYF
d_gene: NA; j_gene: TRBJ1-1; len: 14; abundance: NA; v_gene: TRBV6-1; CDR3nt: TGTGCCAGTGTAAGGGACCTGGGGAGCACTGAAGCTTTCTTT; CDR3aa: CASVRDLGSTEAFF
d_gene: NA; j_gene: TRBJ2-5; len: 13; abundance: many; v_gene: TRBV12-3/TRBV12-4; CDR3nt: TGTGCCAGCAGTACACAGGGCGCGGAGACCCAGTACTTC; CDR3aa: CASSTQGAETQYF
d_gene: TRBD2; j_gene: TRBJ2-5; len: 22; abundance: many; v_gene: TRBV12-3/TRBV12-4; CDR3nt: TGTGCCAGCAGTTTACCCAGAAGACGGACTAGCGGGAGTATCAGGCGGCGAGAGACCCAGTACTTC; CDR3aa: CASSLPRRRTSGSIRRRETQYF
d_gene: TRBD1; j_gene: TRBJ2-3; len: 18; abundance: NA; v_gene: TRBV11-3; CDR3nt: TGTGCCAGCAGCTTAGTTTTCAGGGGGTTCCCAAGAGACCCTATGGAGTATTTT; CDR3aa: CASSLVFRGFPRDPMEYF
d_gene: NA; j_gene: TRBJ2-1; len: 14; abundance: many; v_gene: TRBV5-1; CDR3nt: TGCGCCAGCAACCGGGACACCCGACGCGGTGAGCAGTTCTTC; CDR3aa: CASNRDTRRGEQFF
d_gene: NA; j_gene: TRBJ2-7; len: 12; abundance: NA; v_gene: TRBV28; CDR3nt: TGTGCCAGCCTGGGGGACGCCTACGAGCAGTACTTC; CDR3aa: CASLGDAYEQYF
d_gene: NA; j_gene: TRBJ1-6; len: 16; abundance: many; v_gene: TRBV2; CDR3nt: NA; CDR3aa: CASILEVSSYNSPLHF
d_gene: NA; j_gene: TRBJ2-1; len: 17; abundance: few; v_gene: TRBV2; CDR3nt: TGTGCCAGCAGTGGTTTCTACAAGGGGGGGGTGGGGGGTGAGCAGTTCTTC; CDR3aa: CASSGFYKGGVGGEQFF
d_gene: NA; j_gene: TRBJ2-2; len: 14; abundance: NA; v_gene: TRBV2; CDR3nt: TGTGCCAGCACCCCACTGACACCTACCGGGGAGCTGTTTTTT; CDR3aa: CASTPLTPTGELFF